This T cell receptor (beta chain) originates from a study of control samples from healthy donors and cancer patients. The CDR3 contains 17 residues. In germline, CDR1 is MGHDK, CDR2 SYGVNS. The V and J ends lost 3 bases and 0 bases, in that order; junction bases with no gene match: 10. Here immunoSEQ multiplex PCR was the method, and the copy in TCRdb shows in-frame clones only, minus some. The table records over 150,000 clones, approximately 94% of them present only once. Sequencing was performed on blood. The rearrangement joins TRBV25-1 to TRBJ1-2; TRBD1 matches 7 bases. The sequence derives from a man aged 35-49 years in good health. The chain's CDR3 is CASSDPNPTGANYGYTF. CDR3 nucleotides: TGTGCCAGCAGTGACCCGAACCCTACAGGGGCTAACTATGGCTACACCTTC.